This entry lists 9 T cell receptor beta chains sequenced from one sample in a study of cytomegalovirus exposure and HLA in healthy donors. Measured with immunoSEQ multiplex PCR; TCRdb has only the in-frame clones, and not every one. This sample has roughly 350,000 clones, with roughly 90% found just once. Sequenced material: PBMCs. All receptors derive from a woman between 18 and 29 years old in good health and CMV-seronegative.

The rearrangement uses TRBV11-2 and TRBJ2-7, with a tentative D call TRBD1 (6 bases). The CDR3 has 17 residues. V lost 0 bases and J lost 2, with 17 bases in between. Germline V gene lookup returns CDR1 SGHAT and CDR2 FQNNGV. The CDR3 DNA reads TGTGCCAGCAGCTTAGATCTCGGGACACGGCCGGCCTACGAGCAGTACTTC. It yields the protein CASSLDLGTRPAYEQYF.

The chain joins TRBV5-1 to TRBJ2-7; 12 bases agree with TRBD2. The CDR3 loop spans 16 amino acids. Germline trimming cut 0 bases from V and 7 bases from J; bases unmatched to any gene: 8. Germline V gene data show CDR1 as SGHRS and CDR2 as YFSETQ. The CDR3, as DNA: TGCGCCAGCAGCTTGGCCCCGGGACTAGCGGGCGATGAGCAGTACTTC. This translates into CASSLAPGLAGDEQYF. Filled out from reference TRBV5-1 and TRBJ2-7, the complete variable domain reads KAGVTQTPRYLIKTRGQQVTLSCSPISGHRSVSWYQQTPGQGLQFLFEYFSETQRNKGNFPGRFSGRQFSNSRSEMNVSTLELGDSALYLCASSLAPGLAGDEQYFGPGTRLTVT.

The chain employs TRBV9 and TRBJ1-2, with D possibly matching TRBD1 (6 bases). Per the germline V gene, CDR1 is SGDLS and CDR2 is YYNGEE. This CDR3 comprises 20 residues. Trimming left V 0 bases short and J 0 bases short, with 24 bases between. The CDR3 is CASSVGAPNRAPWANYGYTF. The CDR3 DNA follows: TGTGCCAGCAGCGTAGGGGCCCCCAACAGGGCTCCCTGGGCTAACTATGGCTACACCTTC. Supplemented by reference TRBV9 and TRBJ1-2, the full variable domain reads DSGVTQTPKHLITATGQRVTLRCSPRSGDLSVYWYQQSLDQGLQFLIQYYNGEERAKGNILERFSAQQFPDLHSELNLSSLELGDSALYFCASSVGAPNRAPWANYGYTFGSGTRLTVV.

The J gene is TRBJ2-1, the V gene TRBV28; D is ambiguous. Per germline, CDR1 MDHEN and CDR2 SYDVKM. Trimming took off 4 bases at V and 6 bases at J, with 7 bases between the two ends. CDR3 length: 12 amino acids. The CDR3 DNA is TGTGCCAGCAGTTCACAGCCCAATGAGCAGTTCTTC. Encoded protein: CASSSQPNEQFF.

The rearrangement uses TRBV6-1 and TRBJ2-7, with D hard to call. Germline values: CDR1 MNHNS, CDR2 SASEGT. V shed 2 bases and J shed 3 bases, with 11 bases lying between them. This CDR3 is 14 amino acids long. The CDR3 loop reads CASSERPSVYEQYF. As DNA, the CDR3 is TGTGCCAGCAGTGAAAGGCCGAGCGTCTACGAGCAGTACTTC.

The rearrangement joins TRBV28 to TRBJ2-7; D unresolved. Germline V gene sequence: CDR1 MDHEN, CDR2 SYDVKM. The V gene lost 4 bases and the J gene lost 2 bases, with 12 bases spanning the gap. CDR3 length: 14 residues. The CDR3 is CASSSPSGPYEQYF. For the CDR3, the DNA is TGTGCCAGCAGTTCCCCCAGTGGCCCCTACGAGCAGTACTTC.

The V and J genes are TRBV2 and TRBJ2-5; 9 bases align to TRBD1. The CDR3 length is 14 residues. Germline V CDR1 and CDR2: SNHLY, FYNNEI. V trimming: 11 bases; J trimming: 5 bases; junction bases outside the gene matches: 12. The CDR3 spells CAGSQGALGETQYF. The DNA of the CDR3 is TGTGCCGGATCACAGGGGGCGCTGGGTGAGACCCAGTACTTC.

The J gene is TRBJ2-6, the V gene TRBV6-1; a possible D gene is TRBD2 (6 bases). V was shortened by 10 bases and J by 1 base, with 17 bases between the two germline ends. The germline V gene has CDR1 MNHNS and CDR2 SASEGT. There are 16 residues in the CDR3. Written as DNA, the CDR3 is TGTGCCATCGGTGACGGGACTCAATCTGGGGCCAACGTCCTGACTTTC. Its translation is CAIGDGTQSGANVLTF.

V is TRBV6-6 and J is TRBJ2-2; D remains ambiguous. Germline lookup yields CDR1 MNHNY and CDR2 SVGAGI (reference sequence). V lost 2 bases to trimming and J lost 6 bases, with 7 bases between them. The CDR3 loop spans 13 amino acids. CDR3 sequence: CASSYDLAGELFF. In DNA, the CDR3 is TGTGCCAGCAGTTACGATCTAGCCGGGGAGCTGTTTTTT.